This record looks at one TCR beta chain sequence and its context. These data are taken from a study of cytomegalovirus exposure and HLA in healthy donors. V dropped 0 bases and J dropped 6 bases, with 16 bases sitting between them. Germline assignment: CDR1 SNHLY and CDR2 FYNNEI. The CDR3 sequence is 16 residues long. The PCR made use of 60 Vbeta and 13 Jbeta primers. The method was immunoSEQ multiplex PCR; TCRdb's version includes in-frame clones alone and lacks a portion of them. The table includes tens of thousands of clones, roughly four fifths detected once. The sequencing sample was made of PBMCs. The source is a man between 18 and 29 years old in good health and CMV-seronegative. The rearrangement links TRBV2 to TRBJ2-3; D is unclear. The CDR3 loop is CASSEAPASLDDTQYF. The CDR3 DNA reads TGTGCCAGCAGTGAAGCGCCAGCGTCTCTCGACGATACGCAGTATTTT.